This paragraph reports one T cell receptor beta chain. This clone was picked up a small number of times. Its recognized antigen is unknown. The sample holds no much larger clone one base away, and base qualities are not on file. The immunoSEQ Assay, a bias-controlled multiplex PCR, was used to amplify TCRbeta CDR3 regions from genomic DNA. From the authors' description of their analysis: The number of nucleated cells in each sample was estimated by amplification of reference gene primers within the assay. Sequence reads were collapsed and filtered to measure the absolute abundance of every unique TCRbeta CDR3 rearrangement. For each sample, productive Simpson clonality was calculated as the square root of Simpson's diversity index over productive rearrangements. Sourced from immuneACCESS, this table was stored by TCRdb with only in-frame sequences that have V and J called. A share of the clones is absent; for the studies checked, an unresolved V gene accounts for under half, and the remainder has no known explanation. V and J calls and clone size are given by that table; D and trimming were obtained from the DNA. The sample records over 200,000 clones, 90% to 95% of which are singletons. The ten largest clones take up approximately 1.2% of the sample.

For CDR1 and CDR2, the germline V gene lists MNHEY and SVGAGI. Trimming removed 4 bases from V and 8 bases from J, leaving 11 bases between the germline ends. The CDR3 numbers 12 residues from cysteine through phenylalanine. The sequence is cut down to CDR3 DNA, 36 bases in frame from base 1. The data were obtained in a study of blood T cell repertoires in COVID-19 (TCRdb year 2020). Broadly, across the study: Collaborator samples came from the United States, Italy and Spain and covered acute and convalescent phases of COVID-19. The prospective study material was composed of cDNA or gDNA derived from T cells, B-cell-depleted T cells, or PBMCs. The dataset comprised deeply sampled blood TCRbeta repertoires from subjects exposed to, actively infected with, or recovered from COVID-19. The repertoires were released in a freely available public database meant as a resource for research on the immune response to SARS-CoV-2. Samples were obtained from the ongoing ImmuneRACE study (first 160 participants) and from 1,200 or so subjects provided by 6 global collaborators. Sample metadata almost always included a de-identified subject ID, COVID-19 status, age in years and sex. Where available, HLA class I and class II types were obtained from metadata supplied by the sample provider rather than from assay-based typing.

What the work shows at the level of the full study, not this receptor alone: The quantity of clinical and demographic metadata differed by source and by participant and was supplied without curation.

Whole blood was collected in K2EDTA tubes by collaborating institutions according to the institutions' own protocols. Collaborator samples were shipped for TCRbeta analysis as frozen whole blood, isolated PBMCs, or DNA extracted from either sample type. This TCR derives from a man aged 25-45 years with acute or convalescent COVID-19. The chain employs TRBV6-5 and TRBJ1-2; a weak D assignment points to TRBD1 (6 bases agree). Material: peripheral blood. The DNA reads TGTGCCAGCAGTTTTGGGGGCGTAGGCTACACCTTC. Protein translation: CASSFGGVGYTF.